Below, one TCR beta chain is given with its context. This sample is part of a study of blood T cell repertoires in COVID-19. Study-level information: T cells, B-cell-depleted T cells, or PBMCs supplied cDNA or gDNA.

CDR1 and CDR2 (germline): SGHTA, FQGNSA. The germline V and J ends were trimmed by 6 bases and 8 bases, with 16 bases remaining between them. This CDR3 region has 13 residues. Assay used: immunoSEQ multiplex PCR; TCRdb lists only in-frame clones, some missing. The sample shows roughly 260,000 clones, around 90% of them seen only once. Source material: PBMCs or T cells enriched from blood (not recorded which). This chain links TRBV7-2 with TRBJ1-2, with D unclear. This TCR came from a woman younger than 45 with acute COVID-19. CDR3 sequence reads: CASRPTNIIGYTF. CDR3 in DNA: TGTGCCAGCAGACCTACCAATATTATAGGCTACACCTTC.